Shown below are 21 T cell receptor beta chains from a single sample sequenced in a study of T cells in Graves' hyperthyroidism and ophthalmopathy. TCR beta CDR3 sequences were amplified from RNA transcripts. TCR CDR3 underwent first-round RT-PCR with the HTBI primer set. A single record per CDR3 protein comes from TCRdb applying MiXCR to the multiplex PCR reads. This sample has some 550,000 distinct CDR3 sequences; around 21% occur once, and the top ten carry about a quarter. The sequenced sample was blood. The receptors were gathered from a man in his late teens or twenties with Graves' hyperthyroidism.

Only a few counts were recorded for this clonotype. The V call is TRBV4-2, the J call TRBJ2-7, with 8 bases fitting TRBD1. There are 15 residues in the CDR3. CDR1 and CDR2 from the germline V gene are LGHNA and YNFKEQ. Germline trimming cut 2 bases from V and 1 base from J; bases unmatched to any gene: 4. CDR3 bases: TGTGCCAGCAGCCAAATTCGGACAGGGTCCTACGAGCAGTACTTC. It specifies CASSQIRTGSYEQYF.

The rearrangement links TRBV6-1 to TRBJ1-2, with 9 bases identical to TRBD1. The V gene's germline CDR1 is MNHNS and CDR2 SASEGT. This CDR3 contains 15 residues. V shed 6 bases, J shed 4 bases, and the junction held 9 bases outside the gene matches. The CDR3 protein is CASRKQGALGYGYTF. Here the CDR3 DNA reads TGTGCCAGCAGGAAACAGGGGGCCCTTGGCTATGGCTACACCTTC.

There are a few counts of this clonotype. V and J are TRBV5-1 and TRBJ2-2; 7 bases line up with TRBD2. There are 14 residues in the CDR3. From germline, CDR1 is SGHRS and CDR2 YFSETQ. With V trimmed by 9 bases and J by 5 bases, 10 bases remained unmatched. The CDR3 DNA follows: TGCGCCACCGGCCTAGCGGACCTAACCGGGGAGCTGTTTTTT. It encodes CATGLADLTGELFF.

The rearrangement links TRBV6-1 to TRBJ1-1; 12 bases line up with TRBD1. Germline V gene lookup returns CDR1 MNHNS and CDR2 SASEGT. V lost 6 bases, J lost 7 bases, and 6 bases stayed unmatched. This CDR3 has 14 amino acids. The CDR3 sequence: CASRRDRGLGEAFF. CDR3 sequence (DNA): TGTGCCAGCAGGCGGGACAGGGGGCTCGGTGAAGCTTTCTTT.

The gene calls are TRBV7-3 and TRBJ1-5, with D possibly TRBD1 on 5 matching bases. Germline values: CDR1 SGHTA, CDR2 FQGTGA. This CDR3 contains 14 residues. Trimming pared 5 bases from V and 5 bases from J, leaving 13 bases between. The CDR3 sequence is CASSPPGYDQPQHF. The CDR3 DNA is TGTGCCAGCAGCCCTCCAGGGTACGATCAGCCCCAGCATTTT.

At least ten counts were recorded for this clonotype. V and J are TRBV19 and TRBJ1-5; TRBD1 matches 8 bases. V lost 3 bases and J lost 2; bases outside the gene matches: 3. CDR1 LNHDA and CDR2 SQIVND come from the germline V gene (reference sequence). The CDR3 is made up of 15 amino acids. The CDR3 here is CASSMDRVGNQPQHF. CDR3 nucleotide sequence: TGTGCCAGTAGTATGGACAGGGTGGGCAATCAGCCCCAGCATTTT.

This clonotype was detected many times. J is TRBJ1-5 and V is TRBV28; D is undetermined. The germline V gene has CDR1 MDHEN and CDR2 SYDVKM. V shed 6 bases and J shed 5 bases, with 11 bases lying between them. This CDR3 has 13 residues. CDR3 amino acids: CASSRRPDQPQHF. The CDR3 DNA follows: TGTGCCAGCAGCCGGCGCCCCGATCAGCCCCAGCATTTT.

As regards this clonotype: A read error may explain this, as a much larger clone is one base away. The rearrangement joins TRBV20-1 to TRBJ2-7; D is unclear. Trimming left V 3 bases short and J 2 bases short, with 8 bases between. Germline CDR1 is DFQATT and CDR2 is SNEGSKA (reference sequence). The CDR3 totals 12 residues. The CDR3 reads CSARRPTYEQYV. Written as DNA, the CDR3 is TGCAGTGCTAGGAGACCGACCTACGAGCAGTACGTC.

CDR3 in amino acids: CAWTVNTGELFF. The CDR3 nucleotides are TGTGCCTGGACGGTGAACACCGGGGAGCTGTTTTTT. The chain uses TRBV30 and TRBJ2-2; D is uncertain. This CDR3 contains 12 residues. Per germline, CDR1 GTSNPN and CDR2 SVGIG (reference sequence). The V and J ends lost 4 bases and 1 base respectively, with 4 bases between them. Together with reference TRBV30 and TRBJ2-2, the CDR3 gives the full variable domain: SQTIHQWPATLVQPVGSPLSLECTVEGTSNPNLYWYRQAAGRGLQLLFYSVGIGQISSEVPQNLSASRPQDRQFILSSKKLLLSDSGFYLCAWTVNTGELFFGEGSRLTVL.

This clonotype came up many times. J is TRBJ2-7 and V is TRBV6-5; D unclear. Germline CDR1 MNHEY, CDR2 SVGAGI. The CDR3 is 14 residues long. Trimming left V 2 bases short and J 2 bases short, with 10 bases between. Here the CDR3 DNA reads TGTGCCAGCAGTTACGACGGTGGCGCCTACGAGCAGTACTTC. Translation gives CASSYDGGAYEQYF.

This clonotype was recorded at least ten times. V usage is TRBV12-5 and J usage is TRBJ1-1, with D possibly being TRBD1 (5 bases). Trimming removed 3 bases from V and 7 bases from J, with 12 bases in between. CDR3 length equals 13 residues. The germline CDR1 and CDR2 sequences are LGHNT and FRNRAP. CDR3 sequence: CASGLAGIGEAFF. CDR3 sequence (DNA): TGTGCTAGTGGTTTAGCAGGGATCGGTGAAGCTTTCTTT.

V and J are TRBV7-8 and TRBJ1-1; unclear D gene. Germline V gene lookup returns CDR1 SGHVS and CDR2 FQNEAQ. This CDR3 region has 14 residues. Trimming shortened V by 5 bases and J by 0 bases, and 10 bases separated the two germline ends. For the CDR3, the DNA is TGTGCCAGCAGCGTTAGACCCTTGAACACTGAAGCTTTCTTT. Its protein is CASSVRPLNTEAFF.

This clonotype was counted many times. This chain uses TRBV28 with TRBJ1-2; tentatively, D is TRBD1 (6 bases). Between the trimmed V and J ends, which lost 2 bases and 3 bases, there was a span of 16 bases. Germline V gene data show CDR1 as MDHEN and CDR2 as SYDVKM. The CDR3 covers 16 residues. CDR3 DNA: TGTGCCAGCAGTTTACTACTGGACAGACCCGACTATGGCTACACCTTC. Translation: CASSLLLDRPDYGYTF.

The rearrangement uses TRBV5-5 and TRBJ2-7, with D unclear. CDR3 length: 14 amino acids. Germline CDR1 SGHKS, CDR2 YYEKEE (reference sequence). V lost 1 base to trimming and J lost 6 bases, with 14 bases between them. CDR3 DNA sequence: TGTGCCAGCAGCTTGCTAACCAGATTTTCCGAGCAGTACTTC. The encoded protein is CASSLLTRFSEQYF.

This clonotype showed up just a few times. The chain joins TRBV6-1 to TRBJ1-5; D might be TRBD1 (6 bases). Germline V gene lookup returns CDR1 MNHNS and CDR2 SASEGT. V was pared by 6 bases and J by 0 bases, with 12 bases between. This CDR3 has 15 residues. The CDR3 loop is CASRIQGISNQPQHF. The DNA for the CDR3 is TGTGCCAGCAGGATACAGGGAATTAGCAATCAGCCCCAGCATTTT.

The sample holds many counts of this clonotype. The chain is built from TRBV3-1 and TRBJ2-5, with D unresolved. The CDR3 runs 11 residues. Germline V gene lookup returns CDR1 LGHDT and CDR2 YNNKEL (reference sequence). Trimming took off 7 bases at V and 3 bases at J, with 6 bases between the two ends. The DNA of the CDR3 is TGTGCCAGCACACGGAAAGAGACCCAGTACTTC. Amino acids: CASTRKETQYF.

A few counts support this clonotype. This chain uses TRBV13 with TRBJ2-7; TRBD1 matches 9 bases. With V trimmed by 4 bases and J by 5 bases, 12 bases remained unmatched. This CDR3 spans 16 amino acids. Looked up from germline, CDR1 is PRHDT and CDR2 is FYEKMQ (reference sequence). CDR3 bases: TGTGCCAGCAGCTCCTCCGGGACAGGGATTTTCCACGAGCAGTACTTC. Encoded protein: CASSSSGTGIFHEQYF.

At least ten counts were recorded for this clonotype. The chain is built from TRBV29-1 and TRBJ2-2; tentatively, D is TRBD2 (5 bases). The CDR3 sequence is 13 residues long. Germline CDR1 is SQVTM and CDR2 is ANQGSEA. Between the trimmed V and J ends, which lost 8 bases and 11 bases, there was a span of 21 bases. CDR3 sequence: CSIGGPFGEELFF. The CDR3 coding sequence is TGCAGCATCGGAGGCCCCTTCGGTGAAGAGCTGTTTTTT.

Comment on this clonotype: An end of the junction differs from the germline gene, which may be a read error. The chain carries TRBV6-1 and TRBJ1-5; possible D gene TRBD1, 6 bases. The CDR3 is made up of 16 amino acids. CDR1 is MNHNS, CDR2 SASEGT, per germline. CDR3 loop: CASIWGGGYGNHPQHF. DNA of the CDR3: TGTGCCAGCATCTGGGGCGGGGGCTATGGCAATCATCCCCAGCATTTT.

V usage is TRBV30 and J usage is TRBJ1-4, with a possible D match to TRBD1 (6 bases). Trimming cost V 3 bases and J 0 bases, with 11 bases left between them. Looked up from germline, CDR1 is GTSNPN and CDR2 is SVGIG (reference sequence). The CDR3 length is 15 residues. The CDR3 region is CAWSEKGATNEKLFF. The CDR3 coding sequence is TGTGCCTGGAGCGAAAAGGGGGCAACTAATGAAAAACTGTTTTTT.

This chain's CDR3 is CASSLAGGGSPLHF. The CDR3 DNA reads TGTGCCAGCAGTTTAGCAGGGGGCGGTTCACCCCTCCACTTT. The chain joins TRBV12-3 or TRBV12-4 to TRBJ1-6, with 7 bases matching TRBD1. The length of the CDR3 is 14 residues. V trimming: 0 bases; J trimming: 9 bases; junction bases outside the gene matches: 2.